Listed here are 24 T cell receptor beta chains from one sample, sequenced in a study of T cells in Graves' hyperthyroidism and ophthalmopathy. The TCR beta CDR3 regions underwent amplification using RNA transcripts as the source. An initial round of RT-PCR targeting the TCR CDR3 relied on the HTBI primer set. TCRdb analysed the multiplex PCR reads with MiXCR anew, one entry per CDR3 protein. Among about 210,000 distinct CDR3 sequences listed, roughly 18% were seen once. Sequenced input: blood. The receptors were gathered from a man in his forties or fifties with Graves' hyperthyroidism.

The chain has TRBV19 and TRBJ2-1, with 11 bases identical to TRBD2. The germline CDR1 and CDR2 sequences are LNHDA and SQIVND (reference sequence). V trimming: 4 bases; J trimming: 9 bases; junction bases outside the gene matches: 8. This CDR3 comprises 15 residues. This CDR3 is CASSKPGLAEFEQFF. CDR3 coding DNA: TGTGCCAGTAGTAAACCGGGACTAGCGGAATTTGAGCAGTTCTTC. Filled out from reference TRBV19 and TRBJ2-1, the complete variable domain reads DGGITQSPKYLFRKEGQNVTLSCEQNLNHDAMYWYRQDPGQGLRLIYYSQIVNDFQKGDIAEGYSVSREKKESFPLTVTSAQKNPTAFYLCASSKPGLAEFEQFFGPGTRLTVL.

This chain links TRBV5-5 with TRBJ2-7; 9 bases line up with TRBD1. This CDR3 is 15 amino acids long. V shed 4 bases and J 6 bases; nucleotides not matched to a gene: 11. Germline-derived CDR1 and CDR2 are SGHKS and YYEKEE (reference sequence). CDR3 DNA sequence: TGTGCCAGCAGCCCTACGGTCGGGACAGGGTTCGAGCAGTACTTC. This encodes CASSPTVGTGFEQYF.

This chain links TRBV3-1 with TRBJ1-1, with D uncertain. The CDR3 length is 14 residues. Per the germline V gene, CDR1 is LGHDT and CDR2 is YNNKEL (reference sequence). V shed 6 bases and J shed 4 bases, with 15 bases lying between them. The CDR3 coding sequence is TGTGCCAGCAGTCCCCCGAGGCCGGGCACTGAAGCTTTCTTT. Encoded protein: CASSPPRPGTEAFF.

The J gene is TRBJ2-1, the V gene TRBV18, with D hard to call. The CDR3 is made up of 13 amino acids. Trimming removed 5 bases from V and 0 bases from J, with 5 bases in between. Germline V gives CDR1 KGHSH, CDR2 LQKENI. CDR3 nucleotides: TGTGCCAGCTCAGCTGACTCCTACAATGAGCAGTTCTTC. Amino acid sequence: CASSADSYNEQFF.

This chain uses TRBV29-1 with TRBJ1-5; possibly TRBD1 for D (6 bases). V lost 5 bases to trimming and J lost 2 bases, with 10 bases between them. CDR3 length: 13 residues. CDR1 and CDR2 (germline): SQVTM, ANQGSEA. The CDR3: CSVRGGGNQPQHF. DNA of the CDR3: TGCAGCGTTAGAGGGGGTGGCAATCAGCCCCAGCATTTT.

This clonotype was observed a few times. The chain has TRBV20-1 and TRBJ2-1, with a possible D match to TRBD2 (5 bases). CDR3 length: 15 residues. V was trimmed by 0 bases and J by 0 bases, leaving 9 bases between them. Germline assignment: CDR1 DFQATT and CDR2 SNEGSKA (reference sequence). CDR3 in DNA: TGCAGTGCTAGAGATGCGGGTAGCTCCTACAATGAGCAGTTCTTC. The encoded protein is CSARDAGSSYNEQFF.

This clonotype was seen a few times. The V call is TRBV27, the J call TRBJ2-7; the D is unclear. The ends were cut back, 2 bases at V and 3 bases at J, with 14 bases in the middle. CDR3 length equals 15 residues. The germline V gene has CDR1 MNHEY and CDR2 SMNVEV (reference sequence). The CDR3 DNA reads TGTGCCAGCAGTTTAAGGGCCCCATTTTACTACGAGCAGTACTTC. Protein: CASSLRAPFYYEQYF.

V usage is TRBV7-9 and J usage is TRBJ1-5; possibly TRBD1 for D (5 bases). The V and J ends lost 5 bases and 6 bases respectively, with 14 bases between them. Per the germline V gene, CDR1 is SEHNR and CDR2 is FQNEAQ (reference sequence). The CDR3 has 14 amino acids. CDR3 loop: CASSRDPYGQPQHF. CDR3 nucleotides: TGTGCCAGCAGCCGGGACCCATATGGTCAGCCCCAGCATTTT.

There are many counts of this clonotype. The chain is built from TRBV7-9 and TRBJ2-5; D is undetermined. V was trimmed by 5 bases and J by 2 bases, leaving 12 bases between them. Germline-derived CDR1 and CDR2 are SEHNR and FQNEAQ (reference sequence). There are 14 residues in the CDR3. CDR3 loop: CASSQDTSQETQYF. DNA for the CDR3: TGTGCCAGCAGCCAAGACACGTCTCAAGAGACCCAGTACTTC.

Many counts were recorded for this clonotype. The V and J genes are TRBV7-2 and TRBJ2-5, with TRBD2 as a possible D gene (6 bases). This CDR3 comprises 14 residues. Looked up from germline, CDR1 is SGHTA and CDR2 is FQGNSA. V shed 2 bases and J shed 5 bases, with 12 bases lying between them. CDR3 sequence (DNA): TGTGCCAGCAGCTTAAGCCTAGCGTCTGAGACCCAGTACTTC. Its protein product is CASSLSLASETQYF.

There are many counts of this clonotype. The gene calls are TRBV10-3 and TRBJ1-6; no definite D call. The CDR3 is 13 amino acids. Germline V gives CDR1 ENHRY, CDR2 SYGVKD. V dropped 9 bases and J dropped 7 bases, with 13 bases sitting between them. The CDR3 region has the DNA TGTGCCATGAGTTTAGCTGGCAATTCACCCCTCCACTTT. Amino acid sequence: CAMSLAGNSPLHF.

The chain is built from TRBV28 and TRBJ2-7; weak D call: TRBD2 (6 bases). Trimming pared 5 bases from V and 6 bases from J, leaving 20 bases between. CDR1 is MDHEN and CDR2 is SYDVKM in the germline V gene. This CDR3 spans 15 amino acids. The CDR3 nucleotides read TGTGCCAGCAGTATGCCCGCGGGACGGGGCACCGAGCAGTACTTC. Translating it yields CASSMPAGRGTEQYF.

The table lists this clonotype with a few counts. The CDR3 DNA is TGTGCCAGCAGCGGGCATAGCGGAACGAACACCGGGGAGCTGTTTTTT. Translated: CASSGHSGTNTGELFF. The chain links TRBV9 to TRBJ2-2; the D gene is possibly TRBD2 (6 bases). The length of the CDR3 is 16 residues. The V gene lost 3 bases and the J gene lost 0 bases, with 12 bases spanning the gap. Per germline, CDR1 SGDLS and CDR2 YYNGEE.

A few counts support this clonotype. The V call is TRBV11-2, the J call TRBJ2-1; D remains ambiguous. V lost 5 bases to trimming and J lost 6 bases, with 11 bases between them. The germline CDR1 and CDR2 sequences are SGHAT and FQNNGV. The CDR3 covers 13 residues. CDR3 in amino acids: CASSRVKGNEQFF. The CDR3 DNA reads as TGTGCCAGCAGCCGGGTTAAGGGCAATGAGCAGTTCTTC.

There are a few counts of this clonotype. The rearrangement joins TRBV4-1 to TRBJ1-6; D unclear. CDR3 length equals 12 residues. Germline V gives CDR1 MGHRA, CDR2 YSYEKL. The V end was cut by 4 bases, the J end by 12 bases, with 10 bases between. CDR3 amino acids: CASSRADGPLHF. The CDR3 DNA reads as TGCGCCAGCAGCCGAGCGGACGGACCCCTCCACTTT.

This clonotype was detected once. V usage is TRBV28 and J usage is TRBJ2-7, with 11 bases aligning to TRBD2. Germline-derived CDR1 and CDR2 are MDHEN and SYDVKM. J gave up 4 bases and V 2 bases, and 10 bases lay outside the gene matches. The CDR3 runs to 17 residues. The DNA of the CDR3 is TGTGCCAGCAGTTTAACTAGCGGGGGTAACCTCGGGTACGAGCAGTACTTC. As protein: CASSLTSGGNLGYEQYF.

This clonotype was counted only a few times. J is TRBJ2-2 and V is TRBV7-9, with D possibly being TRBD1 (5 bases). This CDR3 is 16 amino acids long. V was shortened by 4 bases and J by 0 bases, with 12 bases between the two germline ends. Per the germline V gene, CDR1 is SEHNR and CDR2 is FQNEAQ (reference sequence). CDR3 coding DNA: TGTGCCAGCAGCTCTTTGACAGAAGCGAACACCGGGGAGCTGTTTTTT. Translated: CASSSLTEANTGELFF. Drawing the rest from reference TRBV7-9 and TRBJ2-2, the complete variable domain is DTGVSQNPRHKITKRGQNVTFRCDPISEHNRLYWYRQTLGQGPEFLTYFQNEAQLEKSRLLSDRFSAERPKGSFSTLEIQRTEQGDSAMYLCASSSLTEANTGELFFGEGSRLTVL.

The chain uses TRBV7-2 and TRBJ2-2, with 12 bases lining up with TRBD2. There are 16 residues in the CDR3. Germline loops: CDR1 SGHTA, CDR2 FQGNSA. V lost 4 bases, J lost 3 bases, and 3 bases stayed unmatched. The CDR3 nucleotides are TGTGCCAGCAGCTATCTAGCGGGAGGGTACACCGGGGAGCTGTTTTTT. It is translated as CASSYLAGGYTGELFF.

This clonotype has a count of ten or more. This chain uses TRBV11-2 with TRBJ2-7; TRBD1 agrees at 7 bases. In germline, CDR1 is SGHAT, CDR2 FQNNGV. The CDR3 runs to 15 residues. V was clipped by 5 bases and J by 4 bases; unmatched bases: 11. The CDR3 spells CASSAKRTGRYEQYF. In DNA form, the CDR3 reads TGTGCCAGCAGCGCAAAAAGGACAGGACGATACGAGCAGTACTTC.

This chain uses TRBV18 with TRBJ2-1; possible D gene TRBD2, 6 bases. V lost 1 base and J 6 bases, leaving 22 bases between the germline ends. This CDR3 contains 18 residues. Germline-derived CDR1 and CDR2 are KGHSH and LQKENI. The CDR3 region has the DNA TGTGCCAGCTCACCACGGACGAACCGGGGGTCCCAGGGCAATGAGCAGTTCTTC. Translating it yields CASSPRTNRGSQGNEQFF. The variable domain in full, with the rest retrieved from reference TRBV18 and TRBJ2-1, is NAGVMQNPRHLVRRRGQEARLRCSPMKGHSHVYWYRQLPEEGLKFMVYLQKENIIDESGMPKERFSAEFPKEGPSILRIQQVVRGDSAAYFCASSPRTNRGSQGNEQFFGPGTRLTVL.

In its sample, this clonotype was seen many times. J is TRBJ2-3 and V is TRBV12-3 or TRBV12-4, with D possibly TRBD1 on 6 matching bases. Trimming stripped 7 bases from V and 0 bases from J, with 14 bases between. CDR3 size: 15 residues. The CDR3 nucleotides read TGTGCCAGCACCTTGGGGGACACAAGCACAGATACGCAGTATTTT. Translation: CASTLGDTSTDTQYF.

There are a few counts of this clonotype. The chain recombines TRBV7-9 with TRBJ2-3; no clear D. The germline V and J ends were trimmed by 3 bases and 6 bases, with 13 bases remaining between them. CDR1 is SEHNR and CDR2 is FQNEAQ in the germline V gene (reference sequence). This CDR3 is 14 amino acids long. CDR3 amino acids: CASSLIAVSDTQYF. CDR3 nucleotide sequence: TGTGCCAGCAGCTTGATCGCGGTTAGCGATACGCAGTATTTT.

The CDR3 reads CASTLTWVEGEQYF. CDR3 nucleotides: TGTGCCAGCACCCTAACATGGGTGGAGGGCGAGCAGTACTTC. The V and J genes are TRBV28 and TRBJ2-7; perhaps TRBD2 as D (6 bases). Germline lookup yields CDR1 MDHEN and CDR2 SYDVKM. The CDR3 is 14 amino acids. The germline V and J ends were trimmed by 7 bases and 6 bases, with 19 bases remaining between them.

This clonotype has at least ten counts. This chain joins TRBV28 and TRBJ2-7, with a weak D call TRBD2 (5 bases). The CDR3 has 14 amino acids. Germline V gene data show CDR1 as MDHEN and CDR2 as SYDVKM. Between the trimmed V and J ends, which lost 5 bases and 4 bases, there was a span of 15 bases. The CDR3 spells CASSHRLTWYEQYF. CDR3 coding DNA: TGTGCCAGCAGTCATCGACTAACTTGGTACGAGCAGTACTTC.